This T cell receptor beta chain came from a study of T cells in Graves' hyperthyroidism and ophthalmopathy. Points from the study as a whole: Most thyroid clonotypes with frequency above 0.001 were detected in blood. Using 13 V-J features, a model discriminated ophthalmopathy from stable hyperthyroidism.

RNA transcripts gave rise to amplified TCR beta CDR3 regions. With the HTBI primer set, the TCR CDR3 went through a first round of RT-PCR. MiXCR, applied by TCRdb to the multiplex PCR reads, yields one record per CDR3 protein. This sample has a few hundred thousand distinct CDR3 sequences, with approximately 17% found just once. CDR3 length equals 12 residues. The V and J ends lost 8 bases and 0 bases respectively, with 6 bases between them. A word on this clonotype: What it recognizes is unknown.

Each diagnosis drew on symptoms, thyroxine, TRAb, thyroid ultrasound and orbital computed tomography findings. Sequences were obtained from blood. This receptor was identified in a young man with Graves' ophthalmopathy. The chain recombines TRBV12-3 or TRBV12-4 with TRBJ2-3; D not certain. The CDR3 region is CASQFSTDTQYF. Here the CDR3 DNA reads TGTGCCAGCCAGTTTAGCACAGATACGCAGTATTTT.